Listed here are 7 T cell receptor beta chains from one sample, sequenced in a study of shared clonotypes between healthy human individuals. The repertoire was sequenced with immunoSEQ multiplex PCR; TCRdb's copy has only in-frame clones and lacks some. Found here are around 2.1 million clones, around 95% of them singletons; the top ten hold roughly 0.13%. Sequenced sample: naive CD4+ T cells sorted from blood. Subset noted: CD45RA+ positively selected. These receptors were taken from a man between 18 and 35 years old in good health.

The V and J genes are TRBV27 and TRBJ1-6, with unresolved D. Trimming removed 3 bases at V and 7 bases at J, with 7 bases between. This CDR3 is built from 13 residues. Germline CDR1 is MNHEY and CDR2 is SMNVEV (reference sequence). In DNA, the CDR3 is TGTGCCAGCAGTTTGAACAGAAATTCACCCCTCCACTTT. Protein product: CASSLNRNSPLHF.

V is TRBV18 and J is TRBJ2-3, with 9 bases fitting TRBD2. Germline loops: CDR1 KGHSH, CDR2 LQKENI. There are 17 residues in the CDR3. Trimming removed 3 bases from V and 1 base from J; junction bases left unmatched: 8. The CDR3 protein is CASSPALTSGRTDTQYF. CDR3 bases: TGTGCCAGCTCACCTGCTCTTACTAGCGGGCGCACAGATACGCAGTATTTT. The whole variable domain, filled in from reference TRBV18 and TRBJ2-3, reads NAGVMQNPRHLVRRRGQEARLRCSPMKGHSHVYWYRQLPEEGLKFMVYLQKENIIDESGMPKERFSAEFPKEGPSILRIQQVVRGDSAAYFCASSPALTSGRTDTQYFGPGTRLTVL.

The rearrangement links TRBV7-2 to TRBJ2-4; 7 bases are a match to TRBD2. Germline CDR1 is SGHTA and CDR2 is FQGNSA. This CDR3 is 14 amino acids long. The V gene end was trimmed by 1 base and the J gene end by 8 bases; junction bases not matched to a gene: 5. CDR3: CASSLGTSQDIQYF. In DNA form, the CDR3 reads TGTGCCAGCAGCTTAGGGACTAGTCAGGACATTCAGTACTTC.

This chain joins TRBV18 and TRBJ1-2; 12 bases map to TRBD1. This CDR3 contains 16 residues. Germline loops: CDR1 KGHSH, CDR2 LQKENI. Trimming removed 3 bases from V and 7 bases from J; junction bases left unmatched: 9. This chain's CDR3 is CASSPIAGTGGTGYTF. The DNA of the CDR3 is TGTGCCAGCTCACCCATTGCCGGGACAGGGGGCACTGGCTACACCTTC.

The chain combines TRBV11-1 with TRBJ2-3; TRBD2 might be the D (5 bases). The ends were cut back, 2 bases at V and 0 bases at J, with 9 bases in the middle. The CDR3 is 15 amino acids. Germline CDR1 and CDR2: SGHAT and FQDESV (reference sequence). The CDR3 nucleotides are TGTGCCAGCAGCTTATACCGGACTAGCACAGATACGCAGTATTTT. It codes for CASSLYRTSTDTQYF.

V is TRBV2 and J is TRBJ1-2; TRBD1 might be the D (5 bases). Trimming pared 1 base from V and 4 bases from J, leaving 10 bases between. The CDR3 is 14 amino acids. Germline values: CDR1 SNHLY, CDR2 FYNNEI. CDR3 sequence (DNA): TGTGCCAGCAGTGAAGGGGAGGGGATCTATGGCTACACCTTC. It is translated as CASSEGEGIYGYTF.

V is TRBV5-1 and J is TRBJ2-3, with D unclear. The CDR3 contains 16 residues. V lost 0 bases and J lost 0, with 11 bases in between. Germline CDR1 reads SGHRS; CDR2 reads YFSETQ. For the CDR3, the DNA is TGCGCCAGCAGCTTGGAACCATCCCCTAGCACAGATACGCAGTATTTT. Amino acids: CASSLEPSPSTDTQYF.